Shown below are 25 T cell receptor beta chains from a single sample sequenced in a study of cytomegalovirus exposure and HLA in healthy donors. It was with 60 Vbeta and 13 Jbeta primers that the PCR ran. TCRdb's table, derived via immunoSEQ multiplex PCR, lists solely in-frame clones and lacks some. The sample includes tens of thousands of clones, approximately 86% of them seen just once. Sequenced input: PBMCs. All receptors come from a middle-aged woman in good health and CMV-seropositive.

The rearrangement uses TRBV6-5 and TRBJ2-1, with 7 bases identical to TRBD1. Germline V CDR1 and CDR2: MNHEY, SVGAGI. V lost 6 bases and J lost 6; bases outside the gene matches: 8. This CDR3 spans 14 amino acids. CDR3 in amino acids: CASRDRQGINEQFF. CDR3 DNA: TGTGCCAGCAGGGACCGACAGGGCATCAATGAGCAGTTCTTC.

The rearrangement uses TRBV7-9 and TRBJ2-7; 10 bases match TRBD1. This CDR3 contains 16 residues. Germline-derived CDR1 and CDR2 are SEHNR and FQNEAQ (reference sequence). With 5 bases clipped from V and 2 bases from J, the junction kept 9 bases outside the gene matches. CDR3 amino acids: CASSAKTGGATYEQYF. The CDR3 nucleotides are TGTGCCAGCAGCGCCAAGACAGGGGGCGCAACCTACGAGCAGTACTTC.

The rearrangement links TRBV7-6 to TRBJ2-3, with TRBD1 as a possible D gene (6 bases). The CDR3 contains 13 residues. Germline V lookup: CDR1 SGHVS, CDR2 FNYEAQ. Trimming shortened V by 2 bases and J by 4 bases, and 7 bases separated the two germline ends. The CDR3, as DNA: TGTGCCAGCAGCTTAACAGGGCCAGATACGCAGTATTTT. This encodes CASSLTGPDTQYF.

The chain joins TRBV11-2 to TRBJ2-3; D ambiguous. The V gene lost 0 bases and the J gene lost 5 bases, with 24 bases spanning the gap. This CDR3 is 19 amino acids long. Germline loops: CDR1 SGHAT, CDR2 FQNNGV. CDR3 residues: CASSLEQWLLKVPGDTQYF. For the CDR3, the DNA is TGTGCCAGCAGCTTAGAACAATGGCTACTAAAGGTCCCGGGAGATACGCAGTATTTT.

The chain carries TRBV6-1 and TRBJ2-3; TRBD1 might be the D (5 bases). Trimming cost V 6 bases and J 9 bases, with 16 bases left between them. The germline gives CDR1 MNHNS, CDR2 SASEGT. This CDR3 has 13 residues. Here the CDR3 DNA reads TGTGCCAGCAGCGCCCCCGACAGCAGAACGCAGTATTTT. It yields the protein CASSAPDSRTQYF.

V and J are TRBV2 and TRBJ2-1; 15 bases are a match to TRBD2. This CDR3 spans 17 amino acids. Germline CDR1 and CDR2: SNHLY and FYNNEI. V gave up 6 bases and J gave up 6 bases; unmatched junction bases: 9. The CDR3 DNA sequence: TGTGCCAGCAGAACAGGACTAGCGGGAGGGTCGGGCAATGAGCAGTTCTTC. Residues: CASRTGLAGGSGNEQFF. Together with reference TRBV2 and TRBJ2-1, the CDR3 gives the full variable domain: EPEVTQTPSHQVTQMGQEVILRCVPISNHLYFYWYRQILGQKVEFLVSFYNNEISEKSEIFDDQFSVERPDGSNFTLKIRSTKLEDSAMYFCASRTGLAGGSGNEQFFGPGTRLTVL.

The chain recombines TRBV9 with TRBJ2-1; 10 bases are shared with TRBD2. V gave up 2 bases and J gave up 11 bases; unmatched junction bases: 7. The CDR3 consists of 14 residues. Per the germline V gene, CDR1 is SGDLS and CDR2 is YYNGEE. In nucleotides, the CDR3 is TGTGCCAGCAGCGTTCTCCTAGCGGGAGATAAGCAGTTCTTC. It codes for CASSVLLAGDKQFF.

This chain connects TRBV5-1 to TRBJ1-1; maybe TRBD1 (5 bases). This CDR3 has 12 residues. The germline V and J ends were trimmed by 5 bases and 5 bases, with 10 bases remaining between them. The V gene's germline CDR1 is SGHRS and CDR2 YFSETQ. The CDR3 protein is CASRSTETEAFF. DNA of the CDR3: TGCGCCAGCAGGTCGACAGAAACTGAAGCTTTCTTT.

The chain is built from TRBV30 and TRBJ2-7; D uncertain. This CDR3 contains 11 residues. Per germline, CDR1 GTSNPN and CDR2 SVGIG (reference sequence). V shed 4 bases and J shed 6 bases, with 10 bases lying between them. This CDR3 reads CAWKAGLEQYF. Written as DNA, the CDR3 is TGTGCCTGGAAGGCTGGGCTCGAGCAGTACTTC.

The V call is TRBV6-1, the J call TRBJ1-1; D is undetermined. The germline V gene encodes CDR1 MNHNS and CDR2 SASEGT. Trimming shortened V by 6 bases and J by 4 bases, and 12 bases separated the two germline ends. The CDR3 has 13 amino acids. This chain's CDR3 is CASRLTAVTEAFF. The CDR3 coding sequence is TGTGCCAGCAGACTCACTGCTGTCACTGAAGCTTTCTTT.

The V and J genes are TRBV19 and TRBJ2-1, with D maybe TRBD1 (6 bases). Germline loops: CDR1 LNHDA, CDR2 SQIVND (reference sequence). The CDR3 is 17 residues long. V lost 2 bases, J lost 5 bases, and 19 bases lay in between. The CDR3 sequence: CASSILSQGLRNNEQFF. CDR3 sequence (DNA): TGTGCCAGTAGTATACTCTCGCAGGGGCTTAGGAACAATGAGCAGTTCTTC.

This clone was counted a few times. J is TRBJ1-1 and V is TRBV6-6; 9 bases match TRBD1. Germline CDR1 MNHNY, CDR2 SVGAGI (reference sequence). This CDR3 is 15 amino acids long. With V trimmed by 6 bases and J by 0 bases, 5 bases remained unmatched. As DNA, the CDR3 is TGTGCCAGCAGACGGACAGGGGCGTTGAACACTGAAGCTTTCTTT. It is translated as CASRRTGALNTEAFF.

V gene TRBV11-2 combines with J gene TRBJ2-1, with 8 bases that match TRBD1. Per germline, CDR1 SGHAT and CDR2 FQNNGV. CDR3 length: 15 amino acids. V gave up 5 bases and J gave up 6 bases; unmatched junction bases: 9. The CDR3 loop reads CASSVTGTGTNEQFF. The CDR3 DNA sequence: TGTGCCAGCAGCGTAACCGGGACAGGCACCAATGAGCAGTTCTTC.

The CDR3 DNA reads as TGTGCCAGCAGTTTAAACAGGATCAACAATGAGCAGTTCTTC. Residues: CASSLNRINNEQFF. The rearrangement links TRBV27 to TRBJ2-1, with a tentative D call TRBD1 (5 bases). Germline assignment: CDR1 MNHEY and CDR2 SMNVEV (reference sequence). The CDR3 covers 14 residues. V gave up 2 bases and J gave up 5 bases, with 10 bases separating them.

The chain employs TRBV5-6 and TRBJ1-5, with D possibly matching TRBD1 (5 bases). Trimming stripped 4 bases from V and 4 bases from J, with 15 bases between. This CDR3 has 15 amino acids. CDR1 and CDR2 (germline): SGHDT, YYEEEE. The CDR3 reads CASSRGAGPNQPQHF. DNA for the CDR3: TGTGCCAGCAGCCGGGGCGCGGGGCCTAATCAGCCCCAGCATTTT.

The gene calls are TRBV19 and TRBJ1-2; D perhaps matches TRBD1 (5 bases). V was trimmed by 10 bases and J by 3 bases, leaving 9 bases between them. The V gene's germline CDR1 is LNHDA and CDR2 SQIVND (reference sequence). This CDR3 region has 11 residues. CDR3 sequence reads: CATQGYYGYTF. For the CDR3, the DNA is TGTGCCACCCAGGGATACTATGGCTACACCTTC.

This clone was recorded only once. The V and J genes are TRBV7-9 and TRBJ1-3; perhaps TRBD1 as D (5 bases). Germline assignment: CDR1 SEHNR and CDR2 FQNEAQ (reference sequence). The CDR3 length is 14 residues. With 6 bases removed from V and 0 bases from J, the gap between germline ends came to 9 bases. The CDR3 DNA sequence: TGTGCCAGCAGGCGGGGGGGCTCTGGAAACACCATATATTTT. Translating it yields CASRRGGSGNTIYF. The whole variable domain, remainder taken from reference TRBV7-9 and TRBJ1-3, is DTGVSQNPRHKITKRGQNVTFRCDPISEHNRLYWYRQTLGQGPEFLTYFQNEAQLEKSRLLSDRFSAERPKGSFSTLEIQRTEQGDSAMYLCASRRGGSGNTIYFGEGSWLTVV.

The chain combines TRBV7-2 with TRBJ2-3; 10 bases are shared with TRBD2. The trim removed 2 bases at V and 3 bases at J, leaving 14 bases unmatched. CDR3 length: 19 residues. Germline CDR1 SGHTA, CDR2 FQGNSA. CDR3 sequence reads: CASSLFSLAGEVETDTQYF. CDR3 nucleotide sequence: TGTGCCAGCAGCTTATTTTCCCTAGCGGGAGAGGTGGAAACAGATACGCAGTATTTT.

This chain connects TRBV27 to TRBJ2-3, with 11 bases lining up with TRBD2. The germline V gene has CDR1 MNHEY and CDR2 SMNVEV (reference sequence). Trimming cost V 4 bases and J 5 bases; bases outside gene matches: 11. There are 17 residues in the CDR3. The CDR3 loop is CASSSPGTSGDRDTQYF. In nucleotides, the CDR3 is TGTGCCAGCAGTTCTCCCGGGACTAGCGGAGATCGAGATACGCAGTATTTT.

This chain joins TRBV7-8 and TRBJ1-2; 10 bases agree with TRBD1. The CDR3 is 14 amino acids. The trim removed 3 bases at V and 5 bases at J, leaving 3 bases unmatched. Germline V gives CDR1 SGHVS, CDR2 FQNEAQ. The CDR3 bases are TGTGCCAGCAGCTTTGGGACAGGGGAATATGGCTACACCTTC. It encodes CASSFGTGEYGYTF.

The CDR3 here is CATSGRVAAAGRTDTQYF. The CDR3, as DNA: TGTGCCACCAGCGGCCGGGTAGCGGCAGCAGGTCGGACAGATACGCAGTATTTT. V gene TRBV15 combines with J gene TRBJ2-3; possible D gene TRBD2, 6 bases. Germline V lookup: CDR1 LNHNV, CDR2 YYDKDF (reference sequence). Deletions cut 5 bases from V and 3 bases from J, with 24 bases between. This CDR3 is built from 18 residues.

The chain links TRBV7-9 to TRBJ1-4, with 7 positions matching TRBD1. The CDR3 covers 13 residues. CDR1 is SEHNR, CDR2 FQNEAQ, per germline (reference sequence). Trimming cost V 7 bases and J 4 bases; bases outside gene matches: 3. CDR3 protein: CASTGTVNEKLFF. The CDR3 bases are TGTGCCAGCACCGGGACAGTTAATGAAAAACTGTTTTTT.

This clone was counted a single time. This chain connects TRBV27 to TRBJ1-3; TRBD1 is a possible D gene (6 bases). The V gene's germline CDR1 is MNHEY and CDR2 SMNVEV (reference sequence). V gave up 3 bases and J gave up 4 bases, with 22 bases separating them. This CDR3 contains 18 residues. CDR3 residues: CASSLKGTPMVEGNTIYF. The CDR3 bases are TGTGCCAGCAGTTTGAAGGGGACACCTATGGTGGAAGGAAACACCATATATTTT.

J is TRBJ1-2 and V is TRBV28; perhaps TRBD1 as D (6 bases). This CDR3 is built from 11 residues. Trimming took off 2 bases at V and 12 bases at J, with 10 bases between the two ends. Per the germline V gene, CDR1 is MDHEN and CDR2 is SYDVKM. CDR3 loop: CASSLQGRDTF. The CDR3 nucleotides read TGTGCCAGCAGTTTACAGGGGAGAGACACCTTC.

The chain joins TRBV10-2 to TRBJ2-7; tentative D call: TRBD2 (5 bases). The CDR3 consists of 13 residues. The V and J ends lost 7 bases and 6 bases respectively, with 16 bases between them. Germline V gene data show CDR1 as WSHSY and CDR2 as SAAADI. The CDR3 DNA follows: TGCGCCAGCATATCTGGGAGTACCTCCGAGCAGTACTTC. It is translated as CASISGSTSEQYF.